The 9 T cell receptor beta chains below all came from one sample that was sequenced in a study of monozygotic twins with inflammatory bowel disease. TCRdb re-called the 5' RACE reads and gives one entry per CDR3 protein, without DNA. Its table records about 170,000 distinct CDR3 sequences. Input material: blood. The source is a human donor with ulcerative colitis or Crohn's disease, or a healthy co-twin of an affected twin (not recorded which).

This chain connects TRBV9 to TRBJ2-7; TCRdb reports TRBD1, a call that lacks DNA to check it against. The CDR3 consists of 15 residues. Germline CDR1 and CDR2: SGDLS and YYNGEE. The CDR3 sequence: CASSPPGQGAGEQYF.

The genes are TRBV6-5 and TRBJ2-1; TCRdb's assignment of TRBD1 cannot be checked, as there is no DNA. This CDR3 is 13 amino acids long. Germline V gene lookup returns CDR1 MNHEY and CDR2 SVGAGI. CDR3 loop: CASSSGQGDEQFF.

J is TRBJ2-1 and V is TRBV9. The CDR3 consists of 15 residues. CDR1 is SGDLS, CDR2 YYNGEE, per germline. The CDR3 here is CASSLQGGSYNEQFF.

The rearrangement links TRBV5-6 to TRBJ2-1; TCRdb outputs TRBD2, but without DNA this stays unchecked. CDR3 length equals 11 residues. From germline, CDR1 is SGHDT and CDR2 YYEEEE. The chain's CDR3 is CASSLAGGEFF.

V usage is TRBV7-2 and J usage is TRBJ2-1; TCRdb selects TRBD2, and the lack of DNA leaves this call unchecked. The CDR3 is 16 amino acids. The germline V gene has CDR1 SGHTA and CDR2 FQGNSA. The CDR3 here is CASSLRGASGRNEQFF.

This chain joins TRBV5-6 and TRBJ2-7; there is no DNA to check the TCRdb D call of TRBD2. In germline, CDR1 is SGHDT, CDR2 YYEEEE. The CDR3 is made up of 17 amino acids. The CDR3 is CASSLSTSGTSSYEQYF.

The CDR3 loop reads CASSPIAGEWDEQFF. V is TRBV18 and J is TRBJ2-1; without DNA, the TCRdb call of TRBD2 cannot be checked. Germline V lookup: CDR1 KGHSH, CDR2 LQKENI. The CDR3 consists of 15 residues.

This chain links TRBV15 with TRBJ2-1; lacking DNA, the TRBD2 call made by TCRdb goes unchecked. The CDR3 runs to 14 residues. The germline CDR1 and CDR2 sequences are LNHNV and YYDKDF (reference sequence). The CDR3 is CATSRVGLAEEQFF.

The CDR3 here is CAWSVGSTDTQYF. This sequence joins TRBV30 and TRBJ2-3. Germline values: CDR1 GTSNPN, CDR2 SVGIG (reference sequence). The CDR3 runs to 13 residues.